Below are 22 T cell receptor beta chains sequenced from a single sample in a study of graft-versus-host responses after intestinal transplantation. No cognate antigen is known for these TCRs. The method was immunoSEQ multiplex PCR; TCRdb's version includes in-frame clones alone and lacks a portion of them. The sample lists 73,000 or so clones; nearly 90% were seen once. This material consisted of unstimulated CD8+ T cells sorted from spleen or lymph node cells, taken before transplant. The receptor set was obtained from a human donor who was the organ donor for an intestinal transplant.

The J gene is TRBJ1-2, the V gene TRBV5-1; TRBD1 matches 10 bases. From germline, CDR1 is SGHRS and CDR2 YFSETQ. The junction had 2 bases not matched to a gene; V was cut back by 3 bases and J by 6 bases. This CDR3 is 13 amino acids long. As DNA, the CDR3 is TGCGCCAGCAGCTGGACAGGGGGAGATGGCTACACCTTC. Its translation: CASSWTGGDGYTF.

This rearrangement joins TRBV10-2 to TRBJ2-5; 8 positions match TRBD1. The junction had 13 bases not matched to a gene; V was cut back by 8 bases and J by 5 bases. From germline, CDR1 is WSHSY and CDR2 SAAADI. CDR3 length: 15 amino acids. CDR3 protein: CASGSGPGGSETQYF. The CDR3 DNA reads TGCGCCAGCGGTAGTGGGCCAGGGGGCTCGGAGACCCAGTACTTC.

The chain links TRBV25-1 to TRBJ1-4; 7 nucleotides align to TRBD1. The CDR3 consists of 15 residues. Germline V gene sequence: CDR1 MGHDK, CDR2 SYGVNS. Unmatched junction bases numbered 8, after V lost 2 bases and J lost 8 bases. The DNA of the CDR3 is TGTGCCAGCAGTGAAACAGGGGAATTTCACGAAAAACTGTTTTTT. Amino acid sequence: CASSETGEFHEKLFF.

The rearrangement joins TRBV29-1 to TRBJ1-2, with unresolved D. This CDR3 is 12 amino acids long. V lost 3 bases and J lost 8, with 13 bases in between. Germline V gene data show CDR1 as SQVTM and CDR2 as ANQGSEA. CDR3: CSVDGPPRGYTF. The CDR3 DNA is TGCAGCGTTGATGGGCCCCCACGGGGCTACACCTTC.

The chain has TRBV7-9 and TRBJ2-1, with 11 positions matching TRBD2. CDR1 and CDR2 from the germline V gene are SEHNR and FQNEAQ (reference sequence). With 3 bases clipped from V and 6 bases from J, the junction kept 13 bases outside the gene matches. This CDR3 is 18 amino acids long. CDR3 residues: CASSLDTSGGLRGNEQFF. CDR3 in DNA: TGTGCCAGCAGCTTGGACACTAGCGGGGGCCTCAGGGGCAATGAGCAGTTCTTC.

This rearrangement joins TRBV27 to TRBJ1-2; 7 bases fit TRBD1. The CDR3 runs 17 residues. The V gene end was trimmed by 2 bases and the J gene end by 2 bases; junction bases not matched to a gene: 11. Germline V lookup: CDR1 MNHEY, CDR2 SMNVEV (reference sequence). The CDR3 region has the DNA TGTGCCAGCAGTTTAATCGTAGAGGGGGCGACAAACTATGGCTACACCTTC. Protein: CASSLIVEGATNYGYTF.

This chain's CDR3 is CASSAWTGGFYGYTF. The CDR3 DNA sequence: TGTGCCAGCAGCGCATGGACAGGGGGCTTCTATGGCTACACCTTC. The chain employs TRBV9 and TRBJ1-2; 11 bases are shared with TRBD1. The CDR3 consists of 15 residues. Germline loops: CDR1 SGDLS, CDR2 YYNGEE. V shed 3 bases, J shed 4 bases, and the junction held 5 bases outside the gene matches.

The chain couples TRBV2 to TRBJ2-1, with 10 bases fitting TRBD2. Per germline, CDR1 SNHLY and CDR2 FYNNEI. The CDR3 contains 16 residues. The junction had 15 bases not matched to a gene; V was cut back by 7 bases and J by 9 bases. The CDR3 here is CASNALAGDPGGEQFF. The CDR3 DNA is TGTGCCAGCAATGCCCTAGCGGGAGACCCCGGGGGTGAGCAGTTCTTC.

This chain uses TRBV27 with TRBJ1-1; TRBD1 is a possible D gene (5 bases). The V end was cut by 2 bases, the J end by 11 bases, with 18 bases between. This CDR3 comprises 14 residues. Germline values: CDR1 MNHEY, CDR2 SMNVEV (reference sequence). The CDR3 region is CASSLGSGVRGAFF. In nucleotides, the CDR3 is TGTGCCAGCAGTTTAGGATCTGGAGTGCGGGGGGCTTTCTTT.

The V and J genes are TRBV4-3 and TRBJ1-1, with 7 bases lining up with TRBD1. The length of the CDR3 is 19 residues. Trimming took 0 bases from V and 5 from J; bases not matched to a gene: 18. CDR1 and CDR2 (germline): LGHNA, YSLEER. The CDR3 reads CASSQEILGQALGGTEAFF. The CDR3 bases are TGCGCCAGCAGCCAAGAGATCCTAGGACAGGCACTTGGAGGGACTGAAGCTTTCTTT.

The V and J genes are TRBV27 and TRBJ2-1; D unclear. The V and J ends lost 2 bases and 2 bases respectively, with 10 bases between them. This CDR3 contains 15 residues. Germline CDR1 reads MNHEY; CDR2 reads SMNVEV (reference sequence). CDR3: CASSLGAYPYNEQFF. CDR3 coding DNA: TGTGCCAGCAGTTTAGGTGCCTACCCCTACAATGAGCAGTTCTTC.

The chain links TRBV7-9 to TRBJ2-7; TRBD1 agrees at 11 bases. CDR1 is SEHNR and CDR2 is FQNEAQ in the germline V gene (reference sequence). The CDR3 is 15 amino acids. With V trimmed by 5 bases and J by 4 bases, 7 bases remained unmatched. CDR3 region: CASSAGQGGRYEQYV. CDR3 DNA: TGTGCCAGCAGCGCGGGACAGGGGGGAAGGTACGAGCAGTACGTC.

CDR3 nucleotide sequence: TGTGCCAGTAGACGGCAGGCGACTGAAGCTTTCTTT. It encodes CASRRQATEAFF. The V gene is TRBV19, the J gene TRBJ1-1, with D uncertain. The CDR3 is made up of 12 amino acids. Trimming pared 6 bases from V and 5 bases from J, leaving 10 bases between. Germline V gene data show CDR1 as LNHDA and CDR2 as SQIVND (reference sequence).

J is TRBJ2-7 and V is TRBV6-1; TRBD1 matches 7 bases. Trimming removed 10 bases from V and 6 bases from J; junction bases left unmatched: 3. CDR3 length: 10 amino acids. Germline V CDR1 and CDR2: MNHNS, SASEGT. CDR3 nucleotides: TGTGCCACACAGGGGCTCGAGCAGTACGTC. Translation gives CATQGLEQYV.

This chain joins TRBV7-9 and TRBJ2-3, with TRBD2 identical over 7 bases. Germline CDR1 SEHNR, CDR2 FQNEAQ (reference sequence). This CDR3 is 15 amino acids long. V dropped 1 base and J dropped 1; count of bases not matched to a gene: 2. This CDR3 reads CASSLVSGGTDTQYF. CDR3 DNA sequence: TGTGCCAGCAGCTTAGTGAGCGGGGGCACAGATACGCAGTATTTT. The variable domain in full, with the rest retrieved from reference TRBV7-9 and TRBJ2-3, is DTGVSQNPRHKITKRGQNVTFRCDPISEHNRLYWYRQTLGQGPEFLTYFQNEAQLEKSRLLSDRFSAERPKGSFSTLEIQRTEQGDSAMYLCASSLVSGGTDTQYFGPGTRLTVL.

Here the CDR3 reads CASSVASTGISNYGYTF. The CDR3 DNA is TGTGCCAGCAGCGTAGCTTCGACAGGGATTTCTAACTATGGCTACACCTTC. The chain employs TRBV9 and TRBJ1-2; 7 positions agree with TRBD1. V lost 0 bases, J lost 0 bases, and 8 bases stayed unmatched. This CDR3 spans 17 amino acids. The V gene's germline CDR1 is SGDLS and CDR2 YYNGEE. Combining the CDR3 with reference TRBV9 and TRBJ1-2 gives the whole variable domain DSGVTQTPKHLITATGQRVTLRCSPRSGDLSVYWYQQSLDQGLQFLIQYYNGEERAKGNILERFSAQQFPDLHSELNLSSLELGDSALYFCASSVASTGISNYGYTFGSGTRLTVV.

This chain joins TRBV28 and TRBJ1-5; the D gene is possibly TRBD1 (5 bases). The germline CDR1 and CDR2 sequences are MDHEN and SYDVKM. The V end lost 6 bases, the J end lost 5 bases, and 14 bases lay between the germline ends. There are 14 residues in the CDR3. The CDR3 coding sequence is TGTGCCAGCAGCGCGACTAGGGGTTATCAGCCCCAGCATTTT. This gives the protein CASSATRGYQPQHF.

The chain joins TRBV4-1 to TRBJ2-1, with 8 bases fitting TRBD1. This CDR3 is 15 amino acids long. V lost 3 bases and J lost 3; bases outside the gene matches: 4. Per the germline V gene, CDR1 is MGHRA and CDR2 is YSYEKL. This CDR3 reads CASSQPGGFYNEQFF. CDR3 coding DNA: TGCGCCAGCAGCCAGCCAGGGGGCTTCTACAATGAGCAGTTCTTC.

The chain is built from TRBV21-1 and TRBJ1-6; TRBD1, as called in the table, went unchecked against the DNA. TRBV21-1 is a known pseudogene. CDR3 length equals 16 residues. The CDR3 DNA is TGTGCCAGCAGCAAAGACAGGAGCTCCTATAATTCACCCCTCCACTTT. This translates into CASSKDRSSYNSPLHF.

This clone was picked up one time. The chain uses TRBV29-1 and TRBJ1-2; 9 bases line up with TRBD1. The germline gives CDR1 SQVTM, CDR2 ANQGSEA. The V gene end was trimmed by 3 bases and the J gene end by 0 bases; junction bases not matched to a gene: 11. There are 17 residues in the CDR3. For the CDR3, the DNA is TGCAGCGTTGAGAGCCGGGACAGGGTTGTTTCTAACTATGGCTACACCTTC. Protein: CSVESRDRVVSNYGYTF. Full variable domain (missing parts from reference TRBV29-1 and TRBJ1-2): SAVISQKPSRDICQRGTSLTIQCQVDSQVTMMFWYRQQPGQSLTLIATANQGSEATYESGFVIDKFPISRPNLTFSTLTVSNMSPEDSSIYLCSVESRDRVVSNYGYTFGSGTRLTVV.

The V gene is TRBV23-1, the J gene TRBJ2-7, with 7 bases aligning to TRBD1. TRBV23-1 is an open reading frame, and its role is uncertain. The CDR3 has 14 residues. J was trimmed by 5 bases and V by 0 bases; bases with no gene match: 4. The CDR3, as DNA: TGCGCCAGCAGTCAATCGGACAGGTATCACGAGCAGTACGTC. Translating it yields CASSQSDRYHEQYV.

V gene TRBV5-6 combines with J gene TRBJ2-4; 7 bases are shared with TRBD1. This CDR3 contains 18 residues. The germline V gene has CDR1 SGHDT and CDR2 YYEEEE. The V segment lost 0 bases and the J segment 1 base; nucleotides outside the gene matches: 10. The CDR3 protein is CASSLGLQGKRAKNIQYF. The CDR3 DNA sequence: TGTGCCAGCAGCTTGGGACTACAGGGGAAGAGGGCCAAAAACATTCAGTACTTC.